These 15 T cell receptor beta chains came from one sample sequenced in a study of vaccination and CD4 T cells after COVID-19. Regarding treatment: roughly 10-day PBMC culture with coronavirus spike peptide pools or control peptides (ViraFEST assay). Cultured CD4+ T-cell DNA underwent Oncomine TCR Beta short-read sequencing. TCRdb re-called the PCR reads with MiXCR, one entry per CDR3 protein. The sample has about 20,000 distinct CDR3 sequences; roughly 50% are singletons. No antigens are known for them. The input for sequencing was CD4+ T cells from blood, cultured in vitro, taken after SARS-CoV-2 vaccination. The origin of the receptors is a human donor who had recovered from COVID-19.

The V and J genes are TRBV7-2 and TRBJ1-1, with D possibly TRBD1 on 5 matching bases. This CDR3 is built from 15 residues. The germline V gene encodes CDR1 SGHTA and CDR2 FQGNSA. The V and J ends lost 2 bases and 0 bases respectively, with 10 bases between them. CDR3 amino acids: CASSLRGLVNTEAFF. The CDR3 DNA follows: TGTGCCAGCAGCTTAAGGGGCTTGGTGAACACTGAAGCTTTCTTT.

The V call is TRBV6-5, the J call TRBJ1-1; TRBD1 might be the D (6 bases). The CDR3 runs to 17 residues. The germline gives CDR1 MNHEY, CDR2 SVGAGI. V was pared by 0 bases and J by 5 bases, with 19 bases between. CDR3 sequence (DNA): TGTGCCAGCAGTTACTCGCTGGGACATGCCTCATATACTGAAGCTTTCTTT. Protein product: CASSYSLGHASYTEAFF.

This clonotype appeared once. The chain joins TRBV20-1 to TRBJ2-5; no reliable D call. The CDR3 consists of 14 residues. CDR1 and CDR2 (germline): DFQATT, SNEGSKA (reference sequence). V was pared by 6 bases and J by 5 bases, with 19 bases between. The CDR3 protein is CSAPGYSGVETQYF. In DNA form, the CDR3 reads TGCAGTGCACCTGGATATTCTGGCGTCGAGACCCAGTACTTC.

In nucleotides, the CDR3 is TGTGCCAGCAGCTTGGAATTGGGGGCGCCGAGGTCTACGTTCTTC. Its translation is CASSLELGAPRSTFF. The chain carries TRBV5-4 and TRBJ2-1; tentative D call: TRBD1 (6 bases). The CDR3 length is 15 residues. V shed 0 bases and J shed 15 bases, with 22 bases lying between them. CDR1 is SGHNT and CDR2 is YYREEE in the germline V gene (reference sequence).

The V and J genes are TRBV2 and TRBJ1-5; 9 bases are shared with TRBD1. CDR1 and CDR2 (germline): SNHLY, FYNNEI. Trimming cost V 4 bases and J 5 bases; bases outside gene matches: 3. The CDR3 covers 14 residues. This CDR3 is CASSADRGYQPQHF. CDR3 nucleotides: TGTGCCAGCAGTGCTGACAGGGGGTATCAGCCCCAGCATTTT.

This clonotype was seen only a few times. The chain recombines TRBV24-1 with TRBJ2-3; 13 bases are a match to TRBD2. The CDR3 has 17 residues. Trimming took 3 bases from V and 8 from J; bases not matched to a gene: 10. Germline CDR1 KGHDR, CDR2 SFDVKD. Here the CDR3 reads CATSDAGLAGAAGTQYF. CDR3 DNA sequence: TGTGCCACCAGTGATGCAGGACTAGCGGGGGCCGCGGGTACGCAGTATTTT.

The chain couples TRBV19 to TRBJ1-1; the D is unclear. CDR3 length: 13 amino acids. The germline CDR1 and CDR2 sequences are LNHDA and SQIVND (reference sequence). V dropped 3 bases and J dropped 0 bases, with 5 bases sitting between them. CDR3 sequence reads: CASSIRMNTEAFF. The CDR3 coding sequence is TGTGCCAGTAGTATCCGCATGAACACTGAAGCTTTCTTT.

This clonotype was detected only a few times. The chain combines TRBV28 with TRBJ2-5; 9 bases fit TRBD1. With V trimmed by 8 bases and J by 7 bases, 5 bases remained unmatched. CDR1 and CDR2 from the germline V gene are MDHEN and SYDVKM. The CDR3 has 12 residues. CDR3 protein: CASGTGFSTQYF. The DNA of the CDR3 is TGTGCCAGCGGGACAGGGTTTTCGACCCAGTACTTC.

The genes are TRBV7-2 and TRBJ2-7, with D unresolved. CDR1 SGHTA and CDR2 FQGNSA come from the germline V gene. The CDR3 is made up of 14 amino acids. V was trimmed by 5 bases and J by 0 bases, leaving 11 bases between them. This chain's CDR3 is CASSPDRSSYEQYF. CDR3 nucleotide sequence: TGTGCCAGCAGCCCAGACCGAAGCTCCTACGAGCAGTACTTC.

The rearrangement uses TRBV7-2 and TRBJ1-1; 8 bases align to TRBD1. V shed 6 bases, J shed 0 bases, and the junction held 9 bases outside the gene matches. In germline, CDR1 is SGHTA, CDR2 FQGNSA. This CDR3 region has 16 residues. In nucleotides, the CDR3 is TGTGCCAGCAGTTCGGACAGGGCGGGGATGAACACTGAAGCTTTCTTT. Its translation is CASSSDRAGMNTEAFF.

The chain combines TRBV28 with TRBJ1-1, with D maybe TRBD1 (5 bases). Germline loops: CDR1 MDHEN, CDR2 SYDVKM. The CDR3 totals 15 residues. The V gene lost 1 base and the J gene lost 0 bases, with 9 bases spanning the gap. This chain's CDR3 is CASSLYGGMNTEAFF. The DNA of the CDR3 is TGTGCCAGCAGTTTATACGGGGGGATGAACACTGAAGCTTTCTTT.

The chain couples TRBV9 to TRBJ1-5; D unresolved. Germline CDR1 and CDR2: SGDLS and YYNGEE. CDR3 length equals 13 residues. The germline V and J ends were trimmed by 0 bases and 6 bases, with 7 bases remaining between them. This CDR3 is CASSVGEFQPQHF. For the CDR3, the DNA is TGTGCCAGCAGCGTAGGAGAGTTTCAGCCCCAGCATTTT. Based on the CDR3 plus reference TRBV9 and TRBJ1-5, the full variable domain is DSGVTQTPKHLITATGQRVTLRCSPRSGDLSVYWYQQSLDQGLQFLIQYYNGEERAKGNILERFSAQQFPDLHSELNLSSLELGDSALYFCASSVGEFQPQHFGDGTRLSIL.

V gene TRBV18 combines with J gene TRBJ2-1; 12 bases agree with TRBD2. The CDR3 sequence is 15 residues long. Germline V gene sequence: CDR1 KGHSH, CDR2 LQKENI. V shed 0 bases, J shed 10 bases, and the junction held 4 bases outside the gene matches. The CDR3 DNA sequence: TGTGCCAGCTCACCACCGGAGCTAGCGGGGGGGGAGCAGTTCTTC. This sequence encodes CASSPPELAGGEQFF.

The V call is TRBV28, the J call TRBJ2-3; 7 nucleotides line up with TRBD1. This CDR3 contains 16 residues. The V gene end was trimmed by 6 bases and the J gene end by 2 bases; junction bases not matched to a gene: 11. Germline V gene lookup returns CDR1 MDHEN and CDR2 SYDVKM. The CDR3 DNA follows: TGTGCCAGCAGCCCTTCCGGGACAGTAAACACAGATACGCAGTATTTT. Translation gives CASSPSGTVNTDTQYF.

This clonotype has more than one count but fewer than ten. V gene TRBV7-2 combines with J gene TRBJ2-3; the D is unclear. Germline assignment: CDR1 SGHTA and CDR2 FQGNSA. The CDR3 covers 12 residues. V was pared by 5 bases and J by 6 bases, with 9 bases between. CDR3 nucleotide sequence: TGTGCCAGCAGCCCCAGATTGGATACGCAGTATTTT. This translates into CASSPRLDTQYF.